Listed below are T cell receptor beta chains from one sample, sequenced in a study of blood T cell repertoires in COVID-19. The table came from immunoSEQ multiplex PCR; TCRdb's copy has only in-frame clones and leaves some out. The sample carries over 75,000 clones, approximately 89% recorded once. The sequencing input was peripheral blood. The receptors were sampled from a woman aged 80 or over with active COVID-19. Each CDR3 is given with its conserved first and last residue. Each record gives: D gene, clone size, V gene, J gene, CDR3 protein, CDR3 DNA. A D gene is named only where the DNA matches it firmly. A row's size may be missing; if present it is once, few, many or a size class.

D gene: TRBD1; clone size: -; V gene: TRBV5-1; J gene: TRBJ2-1; CDR3 protein: CASSLRQGRTNEQFF; CDR3 DNA: TGCGCCAGCAGCTTACGACAGGGCAGGACAAATGAGCAGTTCTTC
D gene: TRBD1; clone size: -; V gene: TRBV28; J gene: TRBJ2-7; CDR3 protein: CASRAPGQLSGEQYF; CDR3 DNA: TGTGCCAGCAGGGCACCGGGACAGCTCTCGGGGGAGCAGTACTTC
D gene: TRBD2; clone size: -; V gene: TRBV7-2; J gene: TRBJ2-2; CDR3 protein: CASSLNAGAGELFF; CDR3 DNA: TGTGCCAGCAGCTTAAATGCGGGAGCCGGGGAGCTGTTTTTT
D gene: TRBD2; clone size: -; V gene: TRBV7-9; J gene: TRBJ2-7; CDR3 protein: CASSLGWGAGSYEQYF; CDR3 DNA: TGTGCCAGCAGCTTAGGTTGGGGAGCGGGATCCTACGAGCAGTACTTC
D gene: -; clone size: once; V gene: TRBV28; J gene: TRBJ2-7; CDR3 protein: CASSSTAGLYEQYF; CDR3 DNA: TGTGCCAGCAGTTCCACGGCGGGCCTTTACGAGCAGTACTTC
D gene: TRBD1; clone size: -; V gene: TRBV6-2/TRBV6-3; J gene: TRBJ1-5; CDR3 protein: CASTPDRENNQPQHF; CDR3 DNA: TGTGCCAGCACCCCGGACAGGGAGAACAATCAGCCCCAGCATTTT
D gene: -; clone size: -; V gene: TRBV6-4; J gene: TRBJ2-1; CDR3 protein: CASSEARGTELFF; CDR3 DNA: TGTGCCAGCAGTGAGGCCCGTGGAACAGAATTGTTCTTC
D gene: -; clone size: -; V gene: TRBV28; J gene: TRBJ1-2; CDR3 protein: CASSRRGGYTF; CDR3 DNA: TGTGCCAGCAGCCGCAGAGGAGGCTACACCTTC
D gene: TRBD1; clone size: -; V gene: TRBV7-2; J gene: TRBJ2-5; CDR3 protein: CASRLTGTYQETQYF; CDR3 DNA: TGTGCCAGCAGGTTGACAGGGACGTACCAAGAGACCCAGTACTTC
D gene: -; clone size: once; V gene: TRBV4-3; J gene: TRBJ2-2; CDR3 protein: CASSRGPVAQGNTGELFF; CDR3 DNA: TGCGCCAGCAGCCGTGGACCCGTGGCACAGGGGAACACCGGGGAGCTGTTTTTT
D gene: -; clone size: few; V gene: TRBV19; J gene: TRBJ2-3; CDR3 protein: CASSNRPQRVDTQYF; CDR3 DNA: TGTGCCAGTAGTAACAGGCCCCAGCGAGTCGATACGCAGTATTTT
D gene: TRBD1; clone size: -; V gene: TRBV7-9; J gene: TRBJ2-5; CDR3 protein: CASSPGTGAGETQYF; CDR3 DNA: TGTGCCAGCAGCCCCGGGACAGGCGCAGGAGAGACCCAGTACTTC
D gene: -; clone size: -; V gene: TRBV28; J gene: TRBJ2-3; CDR3 protein: CASSLTRMDTQYF; CDR3 DNA: TGTGCCAGCAGTTTAACGCGCATGGATACGCAGTATTTT
D gene: -; clone size: -; V gene: TRBV2; J gene: TRBJ2-3; CDR3 protein: CASSELLDTDTQYF; CDR3 DNA: TGTGCCAGCAGTGAACTCTTAGACACAGATACGCAGTATTTT
D gene: TRBD1; clone size: once; V gene: TRBV30; J gene: TRBJ1-1; CDR3 protein: CAWSEGRGLLRAEAFF; CDR3 DNA: TGTGCCTGGAGTGAGGGCAGGGGGCTTTTAAGGGCTGAAGCTTTCTTT
D gene: -; clone size: -; V gene: TRBV5-5; J gene: TRBJ1-1; CDR3 protein: CASSFQPDTEAFF; CDR3 DNA: TGTGCCAGCAGCTTTCAACCGGACACTGAAGCTTTCTTT
D gene: -; clone size: -; V gene: TRBV2; J gene: TRBJ2-7; CDR3 protein: CASSERGGSREQYF; CDR3 DNA: TGTGCCAGCAGTGAACGAGGGGGATCCCGCGAGCAGTACTTC
D gene: -; clone size: -; V gene: TRBV18; J gene: TRBJ1-2; CDR3 protein: CASSPVGGRDYGYTF; CDR3 DNA: TGTGCCAGCTCACCAGTGGGGGGACGCGACTATGGCTACACCTTC
D gene: -; clone size: -; V gene: TRBV4-2; J gene: TRBJ2-7; CDR3 protein: CASSHAPGESSYEQYF; CDR3 DNA: TGTGCCAGCAGCCATGCCCCCGGAGAAAGCTCCTACGAGCAGTACTTC
D gene: TRBD2; clone size: -; V gene: TRBV6-5; J gene: TRBJ2-1; CDR3 protein: CASGLVAGGGLFF; CDR3 DNA: TGTGCCAGTGGGCTCGTGGCGGGAGGAGGGTTGTTCTTC
D gene: -; clone size: -; V gene: TRBV28; J gene: TRBJ1-1; CDR3 protein: CASSPDQGWNTEAFF; CDR3 DNA: TGTGCCAGCAGCCCCGACCAGGGGTGGAACACTGAAGCTTTCTTT
D gene: TRBD2; clone size: once; V gene: TRBV7-3; J gene: TRBJ2-1; CDR3 protein: CASSSRTSGTHNEQFF; CDR3 DNA: TGTGCCAGCAGCTCGCGGACTAGCGGGACCCACAATGAGCAGTTCTTC
D gene: TRBD1; clone size: -; V gene: TRBV9; J gene: TRBJ1-5; CDR3 protein: CASSVDSGGNQPQHF; CDR3 DNA: TGTGCCAGCAGCGTAGATTCAGGGGGGAATCAGCCCCAGCATTTT
D gene: -; clone size: once; V gene: TRBV6-6; J gene: TRBJ2-7; CDR3 protein: CASSFMSEQYF; CDR3 DNA: TGTGCCAGCTCCTTTATGTCCGAGCAGTACTTC
D gene: -; clone size: -; V gene: TRBV1; J gene: TRBJ2-3; CDR3 protein: CTSSQPPTVSRTDTQYF; CDR3 DNA: TGCACCAGCAGCCAACCCCCGACAGTTTCCCGCACAGATACGCAGTATTTT
D gene: TRBD2; clone size: -; V gene: TRBV7-2; J gene: TRBJ2-3; CDR3 protein: CASSFTSGHTDTQYF; CDR3 DNA: TGTGCCAGCAGCTTCACTAGCGGCCACACAGATACGCAGTATTTT
D gene: -; clone size: -; V gene: TRBV6-6; J gene: TRBJ1-2; CDR3 protein: CASSYGQGGGYTF; CDR3 DNA: TGTGCCAGCAGTTACGGGCAGGGTGGCGGCTACACCTTC
D gene: -; clone size: few; V gene: TRBV5-6; J gene: TRBJ1-5; CDR3 protein: CASSLGRGDQPQHF; CDR3 DNA: TGTGCCAGCAGCTTGGGGCGGGGAGATCAGCCCCAGCATTTT
D gene: TRBD2; clone size: -; V gene: TRBV19; J gene: TRBJ2-3; CDR3 protein: CASSQAGTSGTVSQYF; CDR3 DNA: TGTGCCAGTAGTCAAGCTGGGACTAGCGGGACAGTTTCGCAGTATTTT
D gene: -; clone size: -; V gene: TRBV6-2/TRBV6-3; J gene: TRBJ1-5; CDR3 protein: CASSLGGGNQPQHF; CDR3 DNA: TGTGCCAGCAGTCTGGGGGGGGGCAATCAGCCCCAGCATTTT
D gene: -; clone size: -; V gene: TRBV5-6; J gene: TRBJ2-5; CDR3 protein: CASKQGYEETQYF; CDR3 DNA: TGTGCCAGCAAACAGGGTTACGAAGAGACCCAGTACTTC
D gene: TRBD2; clone size: once; V gene: TRBV3-1/TRBV3-2; J gene: TRBJ2-2; CDR3 protein: CASSQYGGRANTGELFF; CDR3 DNA: TGTGCCAGCAGCCAATACGGCGGGAGGGCCAACACCGGGGAGCTGTTTTTT
D gene: -; clone size: -; V gene: TRBV29-1; J gene: TRBJ2-5; CDR3 protein: CSVEQGRTETQYF; CDR3 DNA: TGCAGCGTTGAGCAGGGGCGAACGGAGACCCAGTACTTC
D gene: -; clone size: -; V gene: TRBV18; J gene: TRBJ1-5; CDR3 protein: CASSRLTLEGQPQHF; CDR3 DNA: TGTGCCAGCTCTCGACTCACGCTTGAGGGTCAGCCCCAGCATTTT
D gene: -; clone size: -; V gene: TRBV30; J gene: TRBJ2-7; CDR3 protein: CAWSGQTRNYEQYF; CDR3 DNA: TGTGCCTGGAGTGGACAGACTAGGAACTACGAGCAGTACTTC
D gene: -; clone size: -; V gene: TRBV18; J gene: TRBJ2-1; CDR3 protein: CASSPGLGRNEQFF; CDR3 DNA: TGTGCCAGCTCACCGGGACTGGGCCGAAATGAGCAGTTCTTC
D gene: TRBD2; clone size: few; V gene: TRBV7-2; J gene: TRBJ2-7; CDR3 protein: CASSLLAGPAYEQYF; CDR3 DNA: TGTGCCAGCAGCTTATTAGCGGGGCCGGCCTACGAGCAGTACTTC